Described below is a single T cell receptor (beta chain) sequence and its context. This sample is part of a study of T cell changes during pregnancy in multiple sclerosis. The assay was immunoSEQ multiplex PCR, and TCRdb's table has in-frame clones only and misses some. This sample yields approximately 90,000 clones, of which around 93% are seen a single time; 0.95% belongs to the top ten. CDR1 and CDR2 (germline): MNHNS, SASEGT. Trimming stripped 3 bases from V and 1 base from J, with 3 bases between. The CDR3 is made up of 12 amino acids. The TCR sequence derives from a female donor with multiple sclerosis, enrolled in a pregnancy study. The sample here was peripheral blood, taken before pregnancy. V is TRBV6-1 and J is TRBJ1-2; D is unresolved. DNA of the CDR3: TGTGCCAGCAGTGACCTTAACTATGGCTACACCTTC. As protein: CASSDLNYGYTF.